The next 16 T cell receptor beta chains were all read from a single sample in a study of blood T cell repertoires in COVID-19. Profiling relied on immunoSEQ multiplex PCR, and the TCRdb table lists in-frame clones only, not all of them. The sample includes roughly 56,000 clones, roughly 90% of them seen just once. The sample was peripheral blood. The receptors originated from a human donor in a cohort sampled during active COVID-19.

The rearrangement joins TRBV5-6 to TRBJ2-7; D remains ambiguous. The germline V and J ends were trimmed by 2 bases and 1 base, with 10 bases remaining between them. CDR3 length equals 14 residues. Germline-derived CDR1 and CDR2 are SGHDT and YYEEEE. The CDR3: CASSFAYESYEQYF. The CDR3 region has the DNA TGTGCCAGCAGCTTCGCATACGAGTCCTACGAGCAGTACTTC. The variable domain in full, completed from reference TRBV5-6 and TRBJ2-7, reads DAGVTQSPTHLIKTRGQQVTLRCSPKSGHDTVSWYQQALGQGPQFIFQYYEEEERQRGNFPDRFSGHQFPNYSSELNVNALLLGDSALYLCASSFAYESYEQYFGPGTRLTVT.

The CDR3 nucleotides are TGTGCCAGCAGTTCAAGCAAGATCACTACACCCTACGAGCAGTACTTC. Translated, it gives CASSSSKITTPYEQYF. The chain couples TRBV27 to TRBJ2-7, with no clear D. The CDR3 runs 16 residues. The germline V and J ends were trimmed by 4 bases and 2 bases, with 18 bases remaining between them. The germline V gene encodes CDR1 MNHEY and CDR2 SMNVEV (reference sequence).

The chain combines TRBV27 with TRBJ2-3, with 11 bases matching TRBD2. After removal of 3 bases from V and 5 bases from J, the junction contained 7 bases not matched to a gene. CDR1 is MNHEY, CDR2 SMNVEV, per germline (reference sequence). This CDR3 region has 16 residues. Here the CDR3 reads CASSLVAGGPGDTQYF. The CDR3 nucleotides are TGTGCCAGCAGTTTGGTAGCGGGAGGGCCGGGAGATACGCAGTATTTT.

This clone was seen a single time. The DNA for the CDR3 is TGTGCCAGCCTAGGGGGTGTTGACTATGGCTACACCTTC. This gives the protein CASLGGVDYGYTF. This chain connects TRBV6-6 to TRBJ1-2, with D perhaps TRBD1 (6 bases). V shed 8 bases and J shed 3 bases, with 13 bases lying between them. This CDR3 is built from 13 residues. Germline V gene data show CDR1 as MNHNY and CDR2 as SVGAGI (reference sequence).

The chain combines TRBV5-1 with TRBJ1-1; D gene unclear. The CDR3 consists of 18 residues. Germline V gives CDR1 SGHRS, CDR2 YFSETQ. V was shortened by 1 base and J by 0 bases, with 19 bases between the two germline ends. In DNA, the CDR3 is TGCGCCAGCAGCTTGCCCCCGGTCCTCTCAAGCATGAACACTGAAGCTTTCTTT. It yields the protein CASSLPPVLSSMNTEAFF.

The chain is built from TRBV27 and TRBJ1-6; D is unclear. The CDR3 covers 13 residues. Looked up from germline, CDR1 is MNHEY and CDR2 is SMNVEV (reference sequence). The V end was cut by 5 bases, the J end by 6 bases, with 8 bases between. The CDR3 DNA reads TGTGCCAGCAGTCGCACAGTTAATTCACCCCTCCACTTT. Translation gives CASSRTVNSPLHF.

This clone occurred once. The chain combines TRBV19 with TRBJ2-5; TRBD1 might be the D (5 bases). The CDR3 consists of 15 residues. The V gene's germline CDR1 is LNHDA and CDR2 SQIVND (reference sequence). V gave up 3 bases and J gave up 2 bases, with 13 bases separating them. The CDR3 spells CASSMAGPFQETQYF. CDR3 nucleotides: TGTGCCAGTAGTATGGCAGGGCCCTTTCAAGAGACCCAGTACTTC.

The chain couples TRBV7-9 to TRBJ2-2; tentatively, D is TRBD1 (5 bases). The germline CDR1 and CDR2 sequences are SEHNR and FQNEAQ (reference sequence). Between the trimmed V and J ends, which lost 1 base and 3 bases, there was a span of 6 bases. The CDR3 runs to 14 residues. CDR3 in amino acids: CASSLVGDTGELFF. The CDR3 nucleotides are TGTGCCAGCAGCTTAGTAGGGGACACCGGGGAGCTGTTTTTT.

This rearrangement joins TRBV5-1 to TRBJ2-3, with D maybe TRBD1 (5 bases). The CDR3 runs 12 residues. Germline V CDR1 and CDR2: SGHRS, YFSETQ. The V gene lost 6 bases and the J gene lost 6 bases, with 11 bases spanning the gap. CDR3 sequence (DNA): TGCGCCAGCAAGGAAGGGGCGGATACGCAGTATTTT. Encoded protein: CASKEGADTQYF.

V is TRBV7-2 and J is TRBJ2-7; 10 bases match TRBD2. The CDR3 is 15 amino acids. V was clipped by 6 bases and J by 3 bases; unmatched bases: 8. Germline CDR1 is SGHTA and CDR2 is FQGNSA. For the CDR3, the DNA is TGTGCCAGCAGACCCTCTAGCGGGGGAGGCTACGAGCAGTACTTC. Its translation is CASRPSSGGGYEQYF.

The chain couples TRBV2 to TRBJ2-2; D not certain. V lost 4 bases, J lost 2 bases, and 8 bases lay in between. The length of the CDR3 is 14 residues. Per germline, CDR1 SNHLY and CDR2 FYNNEI. The CDR3 DNA follows: TGTGCCAGCAGTGGATCAGTAAACACCGGGGAGCTGTTTTTT. It translates to CASSGSVNTGELFF.

The V call is TRBV11-2, the J call TRBJ2-7; 7 bases are a match to TRBD2. Germline assignment: CDR1 SGHAT and CDR2 FQNNGV. Trimming took 5 bases from V and 2 from J; bases not matched to a gene: 12. This CDR3 comprises 16 residues. The CDR3 nucleotides read TGTGCCAGCAGCCCAGAGGGAGGTCTAGCGGCCTACGAGCAGTACTTC. This translates into CASSPEGGLAAYEQYF.

This chain joins TRBV25-1 and TRBJ2-1; TRBD2 matches 13 bases. Germline V gene lookup returns CDR1 MGHDK and CDR2 SYGVNS. The CDR3 runs to 18 residues. Trimming removed 5 bases from V and 5 bases from J; junction bases left unmatched: 12. The CDR3 loop is CASSRLTTSGGVHNEQFF. The CDR3 nucleotides read TGTGCCAGCAGTCGCCTTACTACTAGCGGGGGGGTACACAATGAGCAGTTCTTC.

The chain recombines TRBV30 with TRBJ1-2; the D is unclear. V lost 3 bases and J 3 bases, leaving 11 bases between the germline ends. Germline CDR1 is GTSNPN and CDR2 is SVGIG (reference sequence). The CDR3 length is 13 residues. The CDR3: CAWSVDGDYGYTF. The CDR3 bases are TGTGCCTGGAGCGTTGACGGAGACTATGGCTACACCTTC.

A word on this clone: The sample contains more than one DNA sequence encoding this CDR3. V usage is TRBV6-6 and J usage is TRBJ1-2; 8 nucleotides agree with TRBD1. CDR3 length: 14 residues. CDR1 is MNHNY, CDR2 SVGAGI, per germline (reference sequence). J gave up 4 bases and V 2 bases, and 3 bases lay outside the gene matches. The CDR3 region is CASSYAGGSYGYTF. The DNA for the CDR3 is TGTGCCAGCAGTTACGCAGGGGGCAGCTATGGCTACACCTTC.

This chain joins TRBV2 and TRBJ2-3, with a tentative D call TRBD1 (6 bases). The V end was cut by 6 bases, the J end by 2 bases, with 18 bases between. The CDR3 loop spans 16 amino acids. The germline CDR1 and CDR2 sequences are SNHLY and FYNNEI. CDR3 loop: CASSAGQGPPTDTQYF. CDR3 nucleotides: TGTGCCAGCAGCGCCGGGCAGGGGCCCCCCACAGATACGCAGTATTTT.